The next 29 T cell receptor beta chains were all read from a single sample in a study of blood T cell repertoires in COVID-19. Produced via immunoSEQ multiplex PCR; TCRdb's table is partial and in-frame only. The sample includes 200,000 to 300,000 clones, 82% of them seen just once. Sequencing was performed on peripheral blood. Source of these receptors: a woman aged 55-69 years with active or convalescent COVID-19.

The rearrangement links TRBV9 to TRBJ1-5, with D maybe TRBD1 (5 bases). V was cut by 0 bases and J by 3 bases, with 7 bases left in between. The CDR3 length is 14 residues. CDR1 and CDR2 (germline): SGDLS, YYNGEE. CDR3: CASSVGGPNQPQHF. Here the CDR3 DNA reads TGTGCCAGCAGCGTAGGGGGCCCCAATCAGCCCCAGCATTTT.

The CDR3 bases are TGTGCCAGCAGCTTTCTAGTCCAAGAGACCCAGTACTTC. Encoded protein: CASSFLVQETQYF. This chain uses TRBV7-2 with TRBJ2-5; D is undetermined. V lost 3 bases, J lost 1 base, and 6 bases lay in between. CDR3 length equals 13 residues. CDR1 is SGHTA and CDR2 is FQGNSA in the germline V gene.

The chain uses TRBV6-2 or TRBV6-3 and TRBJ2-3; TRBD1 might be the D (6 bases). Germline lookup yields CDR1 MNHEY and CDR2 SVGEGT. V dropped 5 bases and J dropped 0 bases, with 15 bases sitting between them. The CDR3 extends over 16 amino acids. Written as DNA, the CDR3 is TGTGCCAGCAGTCCCAGGGGCACTTTTAGCACAGATACGCAGTATTTT. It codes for CASSPRGTFSTDTQYF.

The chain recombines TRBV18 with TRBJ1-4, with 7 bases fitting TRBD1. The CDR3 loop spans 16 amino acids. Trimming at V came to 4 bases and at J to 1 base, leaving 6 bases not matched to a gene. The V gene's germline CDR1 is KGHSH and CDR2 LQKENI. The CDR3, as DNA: TGTGCCAGCTCACTAATGACAGGGAGAACTAATGAAAAACTGTTTTTT. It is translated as CASSLMTGRTNEKLFF.

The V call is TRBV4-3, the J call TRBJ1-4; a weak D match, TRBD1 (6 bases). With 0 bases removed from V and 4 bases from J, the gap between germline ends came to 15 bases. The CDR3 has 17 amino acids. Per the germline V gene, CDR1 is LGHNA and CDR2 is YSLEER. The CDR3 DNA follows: TGCGCCAGCAGCCAAGATCCCCCCGGACAGAGTAATGAAAAACTGTTTTTT. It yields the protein CASSQDPPGQSNEKLFF.

The CDR3 nucleotides are TGTGCCAGCAGTCCGGGCGGTGCGGGGAACTATGGCTACACCTTC. It is translated as CASSPGGAGNYGYTF. The rearrangement joins TRBV28 to TRBJ1-2; no firm D call. Germline V gene data show CDR1 as MDHEN and CDR2 as SYDVKM. The CDR3 loop spans 15 amino acids. V was clipped by 5 bases and J by 2 bases, with 15 bases between them.

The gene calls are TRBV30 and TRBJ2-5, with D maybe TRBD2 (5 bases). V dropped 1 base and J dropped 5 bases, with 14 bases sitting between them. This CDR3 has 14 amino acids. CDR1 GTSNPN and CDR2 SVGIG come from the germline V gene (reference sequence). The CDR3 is CAWSAASLRETQYF. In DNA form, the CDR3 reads TGTGCCTGGAGTGCGGCTAGCCTGCGGGAGACCCAGTACTTC.

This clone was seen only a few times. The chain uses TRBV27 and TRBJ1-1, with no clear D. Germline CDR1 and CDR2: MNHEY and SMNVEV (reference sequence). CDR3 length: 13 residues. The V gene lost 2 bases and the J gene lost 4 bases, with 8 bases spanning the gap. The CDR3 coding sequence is TGTGCCAGCAGTTTAAGTCCCGGCACTGAAGCTTTCTTT. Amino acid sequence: CASSLSPGTEAFF.

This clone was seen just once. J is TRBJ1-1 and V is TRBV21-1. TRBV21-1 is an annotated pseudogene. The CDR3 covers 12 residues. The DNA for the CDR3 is TGTGCCAGCAGCAACCCTAACACTGAAGCTTTCTTT. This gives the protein CASSNPNTEAFF.

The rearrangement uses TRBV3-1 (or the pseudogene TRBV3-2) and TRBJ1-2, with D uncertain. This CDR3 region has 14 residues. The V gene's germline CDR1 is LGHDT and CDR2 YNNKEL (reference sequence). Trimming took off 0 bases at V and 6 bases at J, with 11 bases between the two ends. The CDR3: CASSQDPGVHGYTF. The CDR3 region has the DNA TGTGCCAGCAGCCAAGACCCGGGTGTACATGGCTACACCTTC.

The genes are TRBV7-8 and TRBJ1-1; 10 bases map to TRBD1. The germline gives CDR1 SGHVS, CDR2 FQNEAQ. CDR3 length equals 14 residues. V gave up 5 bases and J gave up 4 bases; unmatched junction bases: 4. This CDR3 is CASSPRTGGTEAFF. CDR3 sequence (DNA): TGTGCCAGCAGCCCCCGGACAGGGGGCACTGAAGCTTTCTTT.

The CDR3 nucleotides are TGTGCCAGCAGTTACTCGCGGGGATCTGGGTCACCCCTCCACTTT. Its translation: CASSYSRGSGSPLHF. The chain has TRBV6-5 and TRBJ1-6, with D unclear. CDR3 length equals 15 residues. V was pared by 0 bases and J by 10 bases, with 13 bases between. Germline assignment: CDR1 MNHEY and CDR2 SVGAGI.

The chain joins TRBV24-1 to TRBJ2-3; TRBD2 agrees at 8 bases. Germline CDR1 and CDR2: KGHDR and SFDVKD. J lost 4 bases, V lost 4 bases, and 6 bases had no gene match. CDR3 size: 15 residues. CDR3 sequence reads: CATSDPGGPSDTQYF. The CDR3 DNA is TGTGCCACCAGTGACCCGGGGGGGCCTTCAGATACGCAGTATTTT.

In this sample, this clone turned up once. CDR3 protein: CASSGRRNSGANVLTF. Here the CDR3 DNA reads TGTGCCAGCAGCGGGAGACGGAACTCTGGGGCCAACGTCCTGACTTTC. J is TRBJ2-6 and V is TRBV5-4; possibly TRBD2 for D (5 bases). CDR3 size: 16 residues. Germline V gene lookup returns CDR1 SGHNT and CDR2 YYREEE (reference sequence). Trimming left V 4 bases short and J 0 bases short, with 11 bases between.

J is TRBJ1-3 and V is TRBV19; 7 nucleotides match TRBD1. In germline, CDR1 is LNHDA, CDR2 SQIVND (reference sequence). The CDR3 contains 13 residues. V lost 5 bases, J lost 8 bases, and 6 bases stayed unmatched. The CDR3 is CASSRDSPDTIYF. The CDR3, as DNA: TGTGCCAGTAGTCGGGACAGCCCGGACACCATATATTTT.

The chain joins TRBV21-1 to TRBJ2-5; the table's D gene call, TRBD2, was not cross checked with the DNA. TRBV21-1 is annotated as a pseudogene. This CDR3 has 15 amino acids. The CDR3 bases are TGTGCCAGCAGCCCCACTCCAGGAGGGCTAGAGACCCAGTACTTC. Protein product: CASSPTPGGLETQYF.

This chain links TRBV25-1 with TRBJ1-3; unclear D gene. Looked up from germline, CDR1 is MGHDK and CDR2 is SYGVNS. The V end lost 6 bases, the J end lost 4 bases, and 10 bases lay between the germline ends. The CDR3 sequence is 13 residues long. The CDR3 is CASSRGSGNTIYF. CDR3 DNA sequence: TGTGCCAGCAGCCGGGGATCAGGAAACACCATATATTTT.

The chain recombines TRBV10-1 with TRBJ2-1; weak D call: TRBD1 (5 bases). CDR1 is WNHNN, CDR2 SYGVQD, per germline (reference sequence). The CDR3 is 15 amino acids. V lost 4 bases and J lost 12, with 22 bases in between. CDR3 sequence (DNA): TGCGCCAGCAGTGGAGAGTCAGGGTCAGGCTTCGGGCAGTTCTTC. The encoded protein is CASSGESGSGFGQFF.

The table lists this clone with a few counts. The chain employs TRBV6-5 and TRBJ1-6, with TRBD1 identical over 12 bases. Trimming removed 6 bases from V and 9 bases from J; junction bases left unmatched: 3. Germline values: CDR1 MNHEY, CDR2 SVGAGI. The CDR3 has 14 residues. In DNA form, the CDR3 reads TGTGCCAGCAGGGGACAGGGGGCGGTTTCACCCCTCCACTTT. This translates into CASRGQGAVSPLHF.

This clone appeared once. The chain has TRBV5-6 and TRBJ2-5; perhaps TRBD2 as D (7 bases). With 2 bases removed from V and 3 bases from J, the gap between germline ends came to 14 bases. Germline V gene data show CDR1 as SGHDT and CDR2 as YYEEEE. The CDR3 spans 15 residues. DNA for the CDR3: TGTGCCAGCAGCTTCGGGGGGCGCGGGGAAGAGACCCAGTACTTC. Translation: CASSFGGRGEETQYF.

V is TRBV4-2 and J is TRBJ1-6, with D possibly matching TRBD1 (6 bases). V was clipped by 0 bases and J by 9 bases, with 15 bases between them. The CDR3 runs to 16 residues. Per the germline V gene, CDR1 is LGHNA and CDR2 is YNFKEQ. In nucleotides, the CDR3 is TGTGCCAGCAGCCAAGATGCGTCGGGAGGGGGTTCACCCCTCCACTTT. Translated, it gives CASSQDASGGGSPLHF.

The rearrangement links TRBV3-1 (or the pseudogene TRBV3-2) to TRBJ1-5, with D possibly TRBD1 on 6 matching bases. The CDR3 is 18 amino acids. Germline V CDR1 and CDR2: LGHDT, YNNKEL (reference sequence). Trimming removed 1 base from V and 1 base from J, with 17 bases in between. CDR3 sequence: CASSQGYRVMTSNQPQHF. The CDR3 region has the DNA TGTGCCAGCAGCCAAGGATACAGGGTGATGACAAGCAATCAGCCCCAGCATTTT.

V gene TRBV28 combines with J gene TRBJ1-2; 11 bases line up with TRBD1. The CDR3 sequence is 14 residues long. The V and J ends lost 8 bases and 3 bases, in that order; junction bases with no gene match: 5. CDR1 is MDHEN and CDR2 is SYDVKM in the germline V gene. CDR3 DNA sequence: TGTGCCAGCCTGGGGACAGGGGGGGACTATGGCTACACCTTC. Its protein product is CASLGTGGDYGYTF.

CDR3 DNA sequence: TGTGCCAGCAAAAACTTCGACTACGAGCAGTACTTC. Residues: CASKNFDYEQYF. The chain carries TRBV2 and TRBJ2-7, with D uncertain. Trimming cost V 7 bases and J 3 bases, with 10 bases left between them. The CDR3 is 12 amino acids. CDR1 is SNHLY, CDR2 FYNNEI, per germline. Based on the CDR3 plus reference TRBV2 and TRBJ2-7, the full variable domain is EPEVTQTPSHQVTQMGQEVILRCVPISNHLYFYWYRQILGQKVEFLVSFYNNEISEKSEIFDDQFSVERPDGSNFTLKIRSTKLEDSAMYFCASKNFDYEQYFGPGTRLTVT.

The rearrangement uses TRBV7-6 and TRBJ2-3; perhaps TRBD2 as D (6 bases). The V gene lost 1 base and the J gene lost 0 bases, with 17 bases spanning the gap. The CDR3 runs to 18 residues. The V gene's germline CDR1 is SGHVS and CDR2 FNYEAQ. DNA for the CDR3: TGTGCCAGCAGCTTAGGCAATATCGTCGGGGGAAGCACAGATACGCAGTATTTT. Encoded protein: CASSLGNIVGGSTDTQYF.

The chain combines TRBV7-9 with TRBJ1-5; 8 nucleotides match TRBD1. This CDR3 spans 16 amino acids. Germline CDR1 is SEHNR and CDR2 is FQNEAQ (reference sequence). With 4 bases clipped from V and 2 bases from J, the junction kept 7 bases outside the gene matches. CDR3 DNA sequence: TGTGCCAGCAGCTCTTACCCGGACAGGGGCAATCAGCCCCAGCATTTT. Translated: CASSSYPDRGNQPQHF.

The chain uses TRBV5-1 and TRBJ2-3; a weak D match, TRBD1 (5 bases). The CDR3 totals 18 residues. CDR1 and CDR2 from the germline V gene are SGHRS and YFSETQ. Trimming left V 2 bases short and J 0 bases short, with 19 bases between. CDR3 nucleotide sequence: TGCGCCAGCAGCTTAGCCCCTAGGGGTATCCTTAGCACAGATACGCAGTATTTT. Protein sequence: CASSLAPRGILSTDTQYF.

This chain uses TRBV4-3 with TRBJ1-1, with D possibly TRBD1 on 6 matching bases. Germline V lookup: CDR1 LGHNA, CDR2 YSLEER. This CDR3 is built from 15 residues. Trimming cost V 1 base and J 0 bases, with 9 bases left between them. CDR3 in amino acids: CASSQATGMNTEAFF. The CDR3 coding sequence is TGCGCCAGCAGCCAAGCCACAGGGATGAACACTGAAGCTTTCTTT.

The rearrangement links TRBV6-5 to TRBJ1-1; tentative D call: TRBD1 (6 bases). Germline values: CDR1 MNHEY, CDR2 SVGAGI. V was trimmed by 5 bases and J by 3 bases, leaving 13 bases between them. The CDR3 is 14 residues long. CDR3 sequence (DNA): TGTGCCAGCAGTATACAGGGTCGAGACACTGAAGCTTTCTTT. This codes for CASSIQGRDTEAFF.